This T cell receptor (beta chain) was sequenced for a study of OX40 agonist ivuxolimab in advanced cancers. For the study at large: Two cutaneous melanoma patients and one hepatocellular carcinoma patient, three in all, had partial responses.

This clone was recorded only once. This CDR3 has 15 amino acids. Germline V gene sequence: CDR1 SGHRS, CDR2 YFSETQ. Trimming removed 5 bases at V and 0 bases at J, with 12 bases between. Method: immunoSEQ multiplex PCR; TCRdb's copy keeps in-frame clones and lacks some. Altogether about 77,000 clones are present, 65% to 90% being singletons, with the ten largest covering around 0.73%. V usage is TRBV5-1 and J usage is TRBJ1-5, with D perhaps matching TRBD1 (5 bases). This receptor was obtained from an adult with an advanced solid tumor such as melanoma, head and neck, liver or kidney cancer. The source was CD4+ or CD8+ T cells sorted from blood, collected in a trial of the OX40 agonist ivuxolimab. The CDR3 is CASRRGTDSNQPQHF. In DNA, the CDR3 is TGCGCCAGCAGACGGGGGACGGATAGCAATCAGCCCCAGCATTTT.